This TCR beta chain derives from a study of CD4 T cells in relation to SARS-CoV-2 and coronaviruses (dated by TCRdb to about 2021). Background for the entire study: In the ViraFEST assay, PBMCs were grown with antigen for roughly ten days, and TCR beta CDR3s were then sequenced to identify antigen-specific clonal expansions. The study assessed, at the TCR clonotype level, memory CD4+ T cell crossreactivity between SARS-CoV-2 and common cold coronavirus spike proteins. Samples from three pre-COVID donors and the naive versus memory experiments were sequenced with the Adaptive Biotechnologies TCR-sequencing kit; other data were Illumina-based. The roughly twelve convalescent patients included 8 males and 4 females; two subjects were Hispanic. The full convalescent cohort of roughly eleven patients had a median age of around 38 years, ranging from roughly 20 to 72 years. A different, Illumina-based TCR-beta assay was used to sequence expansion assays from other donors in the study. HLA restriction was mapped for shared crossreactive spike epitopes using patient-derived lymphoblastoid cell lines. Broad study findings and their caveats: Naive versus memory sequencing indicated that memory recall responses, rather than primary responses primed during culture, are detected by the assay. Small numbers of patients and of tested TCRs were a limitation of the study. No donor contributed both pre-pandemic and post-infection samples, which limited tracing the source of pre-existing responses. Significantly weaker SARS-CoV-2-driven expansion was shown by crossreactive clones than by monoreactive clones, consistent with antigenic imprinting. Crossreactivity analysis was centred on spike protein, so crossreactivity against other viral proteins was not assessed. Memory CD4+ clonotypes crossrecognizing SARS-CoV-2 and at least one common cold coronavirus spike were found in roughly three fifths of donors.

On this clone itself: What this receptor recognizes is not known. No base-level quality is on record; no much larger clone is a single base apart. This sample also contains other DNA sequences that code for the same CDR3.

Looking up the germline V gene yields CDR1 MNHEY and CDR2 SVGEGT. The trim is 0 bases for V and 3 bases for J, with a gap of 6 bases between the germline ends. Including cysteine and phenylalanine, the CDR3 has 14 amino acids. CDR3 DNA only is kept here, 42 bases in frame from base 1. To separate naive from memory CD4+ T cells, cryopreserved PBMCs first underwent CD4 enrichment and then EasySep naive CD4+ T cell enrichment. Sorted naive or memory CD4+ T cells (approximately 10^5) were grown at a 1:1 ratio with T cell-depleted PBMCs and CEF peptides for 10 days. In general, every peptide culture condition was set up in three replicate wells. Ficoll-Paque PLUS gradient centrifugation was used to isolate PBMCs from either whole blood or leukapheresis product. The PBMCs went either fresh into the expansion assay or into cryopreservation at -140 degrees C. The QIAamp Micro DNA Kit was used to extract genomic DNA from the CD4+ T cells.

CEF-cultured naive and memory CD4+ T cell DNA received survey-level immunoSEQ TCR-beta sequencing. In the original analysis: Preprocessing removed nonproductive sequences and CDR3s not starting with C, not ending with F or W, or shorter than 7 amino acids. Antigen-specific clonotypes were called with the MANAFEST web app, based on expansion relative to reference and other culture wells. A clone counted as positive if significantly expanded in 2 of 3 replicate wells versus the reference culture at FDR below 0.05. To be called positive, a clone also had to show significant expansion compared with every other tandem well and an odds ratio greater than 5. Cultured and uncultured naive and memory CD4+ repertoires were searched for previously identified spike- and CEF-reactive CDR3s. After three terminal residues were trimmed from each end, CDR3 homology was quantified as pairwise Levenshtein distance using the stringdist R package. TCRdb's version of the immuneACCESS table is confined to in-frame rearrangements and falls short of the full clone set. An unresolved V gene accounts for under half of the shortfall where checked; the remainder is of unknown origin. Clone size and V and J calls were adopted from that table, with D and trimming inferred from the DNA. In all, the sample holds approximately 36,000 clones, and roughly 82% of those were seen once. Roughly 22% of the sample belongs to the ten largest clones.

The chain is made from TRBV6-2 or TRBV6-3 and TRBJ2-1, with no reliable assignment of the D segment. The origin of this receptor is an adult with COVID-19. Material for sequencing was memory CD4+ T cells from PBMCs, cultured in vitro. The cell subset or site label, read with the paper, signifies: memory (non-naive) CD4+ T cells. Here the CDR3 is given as CASSYSSSYNEQFF. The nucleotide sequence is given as TGTGCCAGCAGTTACTCGAGCAGCTACAATGAGCAGTTCTTC.